This entry describes one T cell receptor beta chain. The sample belongs to a study of Ad26.COV2.S vaccination and SARS-CoV-2 variants. The germline gives CDR1 SNHLY, CDR2 FYNNEI. The CDR3 spans 13 residues. V dropped 3 bases and J dropped 8 bases, with 11 bases sitting between them. Measured with immunoSEQ multiplex PCR; TCRdb has only the in-frame clones, and not every one. The sample gives hundreds of thousands of clones, around 92% of which show up once; around 1.5% is in the top ten. The treatment denotes: 15 to 20 received Ad26.COV2.S at low or high dose, single or two shots; five or six received placebo; per-sample allocation not given. Sampling was performed 63 days after the first vaccine or placebo injection.

The sample here was peripheral blood, taken in a trial of Ad26.COV2.S vaccine versus placebo. The source of this sequence is a person aged 18-65 years who received the Ad26.COV2.S COVID-19 vaccine or a placebo. The rearrangement uses TRBV2 and TRBJ2-1, with D maybe TRBD1 (6 bases). As DNA, the CDR3 is TGTGCCAGCAGTGACCAGGGGTGGTATGAGCAGTTCTTC. Its protein product is CASSDQGWYEQFF.